This TCR beta chain was obtained from a study of blood T cell repertoires in COVID-19. This clone occurred a few times. V lost 5 bases and J lost 5, with 15 bases in between. Germline CDR1 is SNHLY and CDR2 is FYNNEI. This CDR3 region has 14 residues. In the original analysis: Amplified reference gene primers provided the basis for estimating nucleated cell counts. Only in-frame clones appear in the TCRdb table, and some are missing; sequencing was by immunoSEQ multiplex PCR. V, J and clone size were drawn from that table, and D and trimming were deduced from the DNA. This table holds 45,000 to 70,000 clones, around four fifths found once.

This TCR was sampled from a woman older than 75 with acute or convalescent COVID-19. This chain connects TRBV2 to TRBJ1-1; D is perhaps TRBD1 (5 bases). The specimen sequenced was peripheral blood. DNA of the CDR3: TGTGCCAGCAGTAGAGCTTTGGGGGGGACTGAAGCTTTCTTT. Its translation: CASSRALGGTEAFF.